The 21 T cell receptor beta chains listed next were all sequenced from one sample in a study of T cell responses to AZD1222 COVID-19 vaccine. The data were produced by immunoSEQ multiplex PCR, yet TCRdb's version contains in-frame clones alone and is incomplete. The sample consists of 110,000 or so clones, approximately 90% of them appearing once. Here the sequenced sample was peripheral blood, taken on day 0 of AZD1222 vaccination. Receptor source: an adult in good health.

The rearrangement joins TRBV4-1 to TRBJ2-3; 9 nucleotides agree with TRBD2. The CDR3 is 17 residues long. V gave up 0 bases and J gave up 1 base; unmatched junction bases: 5. Germline V gene lookup returns CDR1 MGHRA and CDR2 YSYEKL. The CDR3 region is CASSQDSASGGTDTQYF. CDR3 nucleotide sequence: TGCGCCAGCAGCCAAGATTCGGCTAGCGGGGGCACAGATACGCAGTATTTT.

The chain has TRBV4-3 and TRBJ1-2; TRBD1 matches at 11 bases. CDR3 size: 15 residues. From germline, CDR1 is LGHNA and CDR2 YSLEER. Losses at the gene ends were 0 bases for V and 6 bases for J; bases not matched to a gene: 3. The CDR3, as DNA: TGCGCCAGCAGCCAAGACGGACAGGGGGCTGATGGCTACACCTTC. Its translation is CASSQDGQGADGYTF.

The chain combines TRBV6-5 with TRBJ1-1; TRBD1 is a possible D gene (6 bases). Germline assignment: CDR1 MNHEY and CDR2 SVGAGI. CDR3 length equals 14 residues. V was pared by 4 bases and J by 6 bases, with 15 bases between. CDR3 protein: CASSFDRWGAEAFF. As DNA, the CDR3 is TGTGCCAGCAGTTTTGACAGGTGGGGGGCTGAAGCTTTCTTT.

The chain has TRBV19 and TRBJ1-6; tentative D call: TRBD1 (5 bases). The CDR3 consists of 17 residues. Germline loops: CDR1 LNHDA, CDR2 SQIVND (reference sequence). V lost 4 bases and J 0 bases, leaving 13 bases between the germline ends. CDR3 amino acids: CASSTGRSLSYNSPLHF. The CDR3 DNA is TGTGCCAGTAGTACAGGGAGAAGTCTCTCCTATAATTCACCCCTCCACTTT.

The chain joins TRBV30 to TRBJ1-6; 8 bases align to TRBD1. Germline CDR1 reads GTSNPN; CDR2 reads SVGIG (reference sequence). The trim removed 2 bases at V and 9 bases at J, leaving 6 bases unmatched. This CDR3 has 14 amino acids. The CDR3 reads CAWSSGGLVSPLHF. The CDR3 DNA is TGTGCCTGGAGTTCAGGGGGCCTTGTTTCACCCCTCCACTTT. The variable domain in full, completed from reference TRBV30 and TRBJ1-6, reads SQTIHQWPATLVQPVGSPLSLECTVEGTSNPNLYWYRQAAGRGLQLLFYSVGIGQISSEVPQNLSASRPQDRQFILSSKKLLLSDSGFYLCAWSSGGLVSPLHFGNGTRLTVT.

The chain uses TRBV6-2 or TRBV6-3 and TRBJ1-1; D call uncertain. The CDR3 is 13 amino acids. Trimming left V 4 bases short and J 1 base short, with 7 bases between. Germline CDR1 reads MNHEY; CDR2 reads SVGEGT. The CDR3 DNA sequence: TGTGCCAGCAGTTTGGTGGGGAACACTGAAGCTTTCTTT. Translated: CASSLVGNTEAFF.

This clone has only a few counts. The chain combines TRBV7-8 with TRBJ1-2; no definite D call. Per germline, CDR1 SGHVS and CDR2 FQNEAQ. V dropped 4 bases and J dropped 5 bases, with 14 bases sitting between them. The CDR3 runs to 14 residues. The DNA of the CDR3 is TGTGCCAGCAGCTCCCTACAGTCTTCTTATGGCTACACCTTC. The encoded protein is CASSSLQSSYGYTF.

The rearrangement links TRBV6-1 to TRBJ1-2; 11 bases map to TRBD1. The CDR3 totals 16 residues. Germline CDR1 is MNHNS and CDR2 is SASEGT. V was clipped by 4 bases and J by 5 bases; unmatched bases: 9. DNA for the CDR3: TGTGCCAGCAGTGCTCGAGGACAGGGGGCTTGGTATGGCTACACCTTC. Residues: CASSARGQGAWYGYTF.

V usage is TRBV7-2 and J usage is TRBJ2-7; 8 nucleotides agree with TRBD1. The germline V gene has CDR1 SGHTA and CDR2 FQGNSA. The V gene end was trimmed by 6 bases and the J gene end by 5 bases; junction bases not matched to a gene: 12. CDR3 length equals 15 residues. The CDR3 is CASSTSGTGINEQYF. Written as DNA, the CDR3 is TGTGCCAGCAGTACCTCCGGGACAGGTATCAACGAGCAGTACTTC.

The chain couples TRBV19 to TRBJ2-5, with TRBD1 identical over 9 bases. Trimming removed 3 bases from V and 4 bases from J; junction bases left unmatched: 3. Germline CDR1 LNHDA, CDR2 SQIVND (reference sequence). CDR3 length: 14 amino acids. The CDR3 DNA sequence: TGTGCCAGTAGTATCGGGACAGGGCTAGAGACCCAGTACTTC. Its protein is CASSIGTGLETQYF.

This clone was seen only once. CDR3 loop: CAWRDPRGLAGYTF. As DNA, the CDR3 is TGTGCCTGGAGGGACCCTAGGGGGCTAGCTGGCTACACCTTC. The chain has TRBV30 and TRBJ1-2; 7 bases fit TRBD1. V trimming: 3 bases; J trimming: 7 bases; junction bases outside the gene matches: 11. Per the germline V gene, CDR1 is GTSNPN and CDR2 is SVGIG (reference sequence). The CDR3 is 14 amino acids.

The chain joins TRBV18 to TRBJ1-1; TRBD1 might be the D (5 bases). The CDR3 length is 16 residues. The V end lost 3 bases, the J end lost 2 bases, and 16 bases lay between the germline ends. Germline assignment: CDR1 KGHSH and CDR2 LQKENI. The CDR3 coding sequence is TGTGCCAGCTCACCCCCCGCCAGGGCCGGAAACACTGAAGCTTTCTTT. Translation: CASSPPARAGNTEAFF.

V usage is TRBV3-1 (or the pseudogene TRBV3-2) and J usage is TRBJ1-2; D is unclear. The CDR3 totals 14 residues. V was clipped by 4 bases and J by 2 bases, with 11 bases between them. The germline V gene encodes CDR1 LGHDT and CDR2 YNNKEL (reference sequence). CDR3 sequence (DNA): TGTGCCAGCAGCCGAGGCACGGAAAACTATGGCTACACCTTC. Translated, it gives CASSRGTENYGYTF.

The V gene is TRBV30, the J gene TRBJ1-5; no clear D gene. The CDR3 has 13 amino acids. Germline V CDR1 and CDR2: GTSNPN, SVGIG (reference sequence). With 1 base removed from V and 0 bases from J, the gap between germline ends came to 4 bases. The CDR3 here is CAWSEDSNQPQHF. CDR3 DNA sequence: TGTGCCTGGAGTGAAGATAGCAATCAGCCCCAGCATTTT. Variable domain in full (rest from reference TRBV30 and TRBJ1-5): SQTIHQWPATLVQPVGSPLSLECTVEGTSNPNLYWYRQAAGRGLQLLFYSVGIGQISSEVPQNLSASRPQDRQFILSSKKLLLSDSGFYLCAWSEDSNQPQHFGDGTRLSIL.

This rearrangement joins TRBV28 to TRBJ1-6; D remains ambiguous. The germline CDR1 and CDR2 sequences are MDHEN and SYDVKM. The CDR3 extends over 11 amino acids. Trimming cost V 6 bases and J 10 bases, with 7 bases left between them. The CDR3 is CASRGVSPLHF. CDR3 coding DNA: TGTGCCAGCAGGGGTGTGTCACCCCTCCACTTT.

The chain couples TRBV6-1 to TRBJ2-7; D gene ambiguous. Germline V gene sequence: CDR1 MNHNS, CDR2 SASEGT. The CDR3 length is 14 residues. Trimming stripped 5 bases from V and 4 bases from J, with 15 bases between. CDR3 DNA sequence: TGTGCCAGCAGTCCGGCCAAGGGCACTTACGAGCAGTACTTC. Translated, it gives CASSPAKGTYEQYF.

The rearrangement uses TRBV5-5 and TRBJ2-7, with D tentatively TRBD1 (6 bases). Trimming removed 0 bases from V and 6 bases from J, with 10 bases in between. CDR3 size: 13 residues. Germline loops: CDR1 SGHKS, CDR2 YYEKEE (reference sequence). The CDR3 DNA is TGTGCCAGCAGCTTGGGGGTAGGGGGCGAGCAGTACTTC. It translates to CASSLGVGGEQYF.

This chain joins TRBV18 and TRBJ1-2; D is perhaps TRBD1 (5 bases). Per germline, CDR1 KGHSH and CDR2 LQKENI. This CDR3 is 14 amino acids long. The V and J ends lost 0 bases and 3 bases respectively, with 8 bases between them. The chain's CDR3 is CASSPPGRDYGYTF. CDR3 sequence (DNA): TGTGCCAGCTCACCACCGGGCAGGGACTATGGCTACACCTTC.

This clone has a single count. This chain links TRBV27 with TRBJ1-1, with D unclear. CDR1 is MNHEY and CDR2 is SMNVEV in the germline V gene (reference sequence). This CDR3 region has 12 residues. V was clipped by 1 base and J by 8 bases, with 8 bases between them. CDR3 DNA sequence: TGTGCCAGCAGTTTATTGGGCAGAGAAGCTTTCTTT. Translated: CASSLLGREAFF.

The chain joins TRBV6-5 to TRBJ2-7; weak D call: TRBD1 (6 bases). Deletions cut 4 bases from V and 2 bases from J, with 12 bases between. Germline assignment: CDR1 MNHEY and CDR2 SVGAGI. This CDR3 has 14 residues. The DNA of the CDR3 is TGTGCCAGCAGTTCCACCGGGACACCCTACGAGCAGTACTTC. Encoded protein: CASSSTGTPYEQYF.

The chain links TRBV21-1 to TRBJ1-1; no DNA check was done on the table's D call, TRBD1. TRBV21-1 is a pseudogene segment. CDR3 size: 14 residues. The DNA for the CDR3 is TGTGCCAGCAGCCGGCAGGGAATGAACACTGAAGCTTTCTTT. It codes for CASSRQGMNTEAFF.